The sequence of this T cell receptor (beta chain) was determined in a study of blood T cell repertoires in COVID-19. Produced via immunoSEQ multiplex PCR; TCRdb's table is partial and in-frame only. The table lists around 400,000 clones, about 87% of them singletons. CDR1 SQVTM and CDR2 ANQGSEA come from the germline V gene. This CDR3 has 13 residues. The junction had 4 bases not matched to a gene; V was cut back by 1 base and J by 6 bases. This chain uses TRBV29-1 with TRBJ1-2, with 8 nucleotides matching TRBD1. This TCR was recovered from a woman in her 30s with COVID-19, enrolled during active disease. The material sequenced was peripheral blood. The CDR3 protein is CSVEVGQGNGYTF. The CDR3 DNA sequence: TGCAGCGTTGAAGTAGGACAGGGTAATGGCTACACCTTC.